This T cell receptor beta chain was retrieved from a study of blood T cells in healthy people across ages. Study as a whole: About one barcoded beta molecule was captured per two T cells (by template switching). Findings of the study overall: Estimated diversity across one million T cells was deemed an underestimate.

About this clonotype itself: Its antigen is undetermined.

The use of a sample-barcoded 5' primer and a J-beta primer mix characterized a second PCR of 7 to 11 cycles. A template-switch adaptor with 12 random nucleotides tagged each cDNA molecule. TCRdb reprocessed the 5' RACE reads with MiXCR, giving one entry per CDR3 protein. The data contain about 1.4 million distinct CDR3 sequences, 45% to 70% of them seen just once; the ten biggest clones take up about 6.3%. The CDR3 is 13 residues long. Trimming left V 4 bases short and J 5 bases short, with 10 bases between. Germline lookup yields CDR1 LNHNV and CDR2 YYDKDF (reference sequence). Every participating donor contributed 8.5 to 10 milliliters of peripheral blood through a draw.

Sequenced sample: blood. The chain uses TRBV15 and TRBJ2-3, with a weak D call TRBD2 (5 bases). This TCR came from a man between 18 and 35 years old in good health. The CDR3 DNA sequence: TGTGCCACCAGCAATTTACTAGTAGATACGCAGTATTTT. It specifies CATSNLLVDTQYF. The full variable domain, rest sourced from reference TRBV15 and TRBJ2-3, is DAMVIQNPRYQVTQFGKPVTLSCSQTLNHNVMYWYQQKSSQAPKLLFHYYDKDFNNEADTPDNFQSRRPNTSFCFLDIRSPGLGDTAMYLCATSNLLVDTQYFGPGTRLTVL.